The text below deals with one T cell receptor (beta chain). The V gene lost 7 bases and the J gene lost 2 bases, with 13 bases spanning the gap. The CDR3 covers 14 residues. Germline CDR1 is SNHLY and CDR2 is FYNNEI. A minimum of 5 micrograms of total RNA was extracted per sample. This sample stems from a study of blood T cells in healthy people across ages. It was with a sample-barcoded 5' primer and a J-beta primer mix that a second PCR of about 7 to 12 cycles was run. A template-switch adaptor containing 12 random nucleotides labeled each cDNA molecule. One entry per CDR3 protein results from TCRdb running MiXCR on the 5' RACE reads. The sample contains nearly 1 million distinct CDR3 sequences, just over 50% of which appear only once.

Sequencing used blood. The genes are TRBV2 and TRBJ2-3, with D possibly called TRBD1 or TRBD2 (6 bases each). This TCR was sampled from a woman aged 60-75 years in good health. CDR3 bases: TGTGCCAGCAATCGGGGGCCGCTCACAGATACGCAGTATTTT. Amino acid sequence: CASNRGPLTDTQYF. The variable domain in full, completed from reference TRBV2 and TRBJ2-3, reads EPEVTQTPSHQVTQMGQEVILRCVPISNHLYFYWYRQILGQKVEFLVSFYNNEISEKSEIFDDQFSVERPDGSNFTLKIRSTKLEDSAMYFCASNRGPLTDTQYFGPGTRLTVL.